The 11 T cell receptor beta chains given below trace back to one sample, sequenced in a study of T cells in Graves' hyperthyroidism and ophthalmopathy (dated by TCRdb to about 2019). Library prep was done by multiplex PCR. TCRdb records Illumina HiSeq 2000 as the sequencer. TCR beta CDR3 regions were amplified from RNA transcripts. The first round of RT-PCR for the TCR CDR3 was performed with the HTBI primer set and the Qiagen OneStep RT-PCR kit. The public sequencing data were trimmed at Q25 with fastp and processed into clonotypes with MiXCR by TCRdb, which kept only in-frame beta chains. One record per CDR3 amino acid sequence lists the most common genes and DNA. The sample includes 460,000 or so distinct CDR3 sequences, with 13% to 15% observed a single time. The top ten constitute around 17% of the sample. Sample: blood. These TCRs come from a woman under 30 with Graves' hyperthyroidism.

At least ten counts were recorded for this clonotype. The chain joins TRBV13 to TRBJ1-1; TRBD1 might be the D (5 bases). V was shortened by 2 bases and J by 9 bases, with 19 bases between the two germline ends. CDR1 PRHDT and CDR2 FYEKMQ come from the germline V gene (reference sequence). This CDR3 comprises 15 residues. The CDR3 loop reads CASSLYYPGGEQAFF. DNA of the CDR3: TGTGCCAGCAGCTTATATTATCCTGGGGGGGAGCAAGCTTTCTTT.

This clonotype was detected many times. The V and J genes are TRBV7-2 and TRBJ2-1, with D uncertain. The CDR3 consists of 16 residues. The V end lost 3 bases, the J end lost 0 bases, and 12 bases lay between the germline ends. Germline loops: CDR1 SGHTA, CDR2 FQGNSA. For the CDR3, the DNA is TGTGCCAGCAGCTTGGACGGATCCAACTCCTACAATGAGCAGTTCTTC. Its protein product is CASSLDGSNSYNEQFF.

This clonotype has at least ten counts. V gene TRBV11-2 combines with J gene TRBJ2-5; D is possibly TRBD2 (5 bases). The CDR3 runs to 14 residues. CDR1 SGHAT and CDR2 FQNNGV come from the germline V gene. V dropped 0 bases and J dropped 9 bases, with 14 bases sitting between them. The CDR3 coding sequence is TGTGCCAGCAGCTTAGATCTTGTCGGGGTGTCCCAGTACTTC. Protein: CASSLDLVGVSQYF.

This clonotype came up a few times. V gene TRBV6-1 combines with J gene TRBJ2-3; D gene unclear. Germline assignment: CDR1 MNHNS and CDR2 SASEGT. V lost 4 bases, J lost 2 bases, and 13 bases lay in between. The CDR3 extends over 15 amino acids. The CDR3 protein is CASSARVAVTDTQYF. The CDR3 bases are TGTGCCAGCAGTGCCCGTGTGGCGGTCACAGATACGCAGTATTTT.

Ten or more counts support this clonotype. This rearrangement joins TRBV5-1 to TRBJ2-5; D remains ambiguous. CDR3 size: 14 residues. The germline V and J ends were trimmed by 4 bases and 2 bases, with 12 bases remaining between them. Germline V lookup: CDR1 SGHRS, CDR2 YFSETQ. The DNA for the CDR3 is TGCGCCAGCAGCATTGCCCCCGTTCAAGAGACCCAGTACTTC. Its translation is CASSIAPVQETQYF.

This clonotype was picked up many times. V gene TRBV7-2 combines with J gene TRBJ1-2, with TRBD1 as a possible D gene (6 bases). V dropped 5 bases and J dropped 2 bases, with 12 bases sitting between them. The CDR3 extends over 14 amino acids. Germline values: CDR1 SGHTA, CDR2 FQGNSA. CDR3 loop: CASSQKGENYGYTF. The CDR3, as DNA: TGTGCCAGCAGCCAGAAGGGGGAGAACTATGGCTACACCTTC.

There are many counts of this clonotype. The chain is built from TRBV20-1 and TRBJ1-1; D remains unclear. This CDR3 is built from 13 residues. The germline V gene has CDR1 DFQATT and CDR2 SNEGSKA (reference sequence). V was clipped by 0 bases and J by 5 bases, with 10 bases between them. CDR3 sequence reads: CSARDEWWTEAFF. The CDR3 region has the DNA TGCAGTGCTAGAGATGAGTGGTGGACTGAAGCTTTCTTT.

The table lists this clonotype with a few counts. The genes are TRBV5-1 and TRBJ1-4; a possible D gene is TRBD1 (5 bases). The CDR3 has 16 amino acids. The ends were cut back, 4 bases at V and 7 bases at J, with 20 bases in the middle. CDR1 and CDR2 (germline): SGHRS, YFSETQ. The CDR3 region is CASSVGLSVLSEKLFF. Written as DNA, the CDR3 is TGCGCCAGCAGCGTGGGACTTTCCGTCCTCAGTGAAAAACTGTTTTTT.

This clonotype was counted between two and nine times. The chain combines TRBV7-9 with TRBJ2-5; D is possibly TRBD2 (7 bases). There are 15 residues in the CDR3. Trimming took off 6 bases at V and 4 bases at J, with 18 bases between the two ends. The germline gives CDR1 SEHNR, CDR2 FQNEAQ (reference sequence). CDR3 region: CASRSPPGGRETQYF. DNA for the CDR3: TGTGCCAGCAGGTCCCCCCCGGGGGGCCGAGAGACCCAGTACTTC. Filled out from reference TRBV7-9 and TRBJ2-5, the complete variable domain reads DTGVSQNPRHKITKRGQNVTFRCDPISEHNRLYWYRQTLGQGPEFLTYFQNEAQLEKSRLLSDRFSAERPKGSFSTLEIQRTEQGDSAMYLCASRSPPGGRETQYFGPGTRLLVL.

V is TRBV6-1 and J is TRBJ2-7, with TRBD2 identical over 10 bases. Germline CDR1 and CDR2: MNHNS and SASEGT. There are 13 residues in the CDR3. J lost 5 bases, V lost 11 bases, and 9 bases had no gene match. Here the CDR3 reads CAGAKREGNEQYF. Here the CDR3 DNA reads TGTGCCGGCGCCAAGCGGGAGGGTAACGAGCAGTACTTC.

This clonotype was seen many times. The chain uses TRBV5-1 and TRBJ2-3; TRBD2 matches 7 bases. Unmatched junction bases numbered 1, after V lost 0 bases and J lost 0 bases. The germline V gene encodes CDR1 SGHRS and CDR2 YFSETQ. The CDR3 runs 15 residues. The CDR3 nucleotides are TGCGCCAGCAGCTTGGTCGGGGGGAGCACAGATACGCAGTATTTT. It encodes CASSLVGGSTDTQYF. Complete variable domain (other parts from reference TRBV5-1 and TRBJ2-3): KAGVTQTPRYLIKTRGQQVTLSCSPISGHRSVSWYQQTPGQGLQFLFEYFSETQRNKGNFPGRFSGRQFSNSRSEMNVSTLELGDSALYLCASSLVGGSTDTQYFGPGTRLTVL.